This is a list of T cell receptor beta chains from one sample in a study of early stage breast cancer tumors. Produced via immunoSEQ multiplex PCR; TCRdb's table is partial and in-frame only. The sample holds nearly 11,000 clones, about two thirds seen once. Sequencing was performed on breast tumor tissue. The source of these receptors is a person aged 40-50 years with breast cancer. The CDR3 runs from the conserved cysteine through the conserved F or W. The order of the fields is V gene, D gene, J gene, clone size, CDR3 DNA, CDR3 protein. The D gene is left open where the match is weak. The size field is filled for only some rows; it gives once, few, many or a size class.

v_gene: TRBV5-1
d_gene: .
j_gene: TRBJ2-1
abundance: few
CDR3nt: TGCGCCAGCAGCCACTCCGATTGGGGTGAGCAGTTCTTC
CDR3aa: CASSHSDWGEQFF

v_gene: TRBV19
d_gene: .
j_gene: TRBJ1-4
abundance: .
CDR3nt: TGTGCCAGTAGTATTGATTTTTTCGCCTGGGAAAAACTGTTTTTT
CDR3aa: CASSIDFFAWEKLFF

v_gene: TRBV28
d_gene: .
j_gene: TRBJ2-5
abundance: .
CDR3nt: TGTGCCAGCAGTTTATCGGGCGGTAGGGGATTGGAGACCCAGTACTTC
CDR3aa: CASSLSGGRGLETQYF

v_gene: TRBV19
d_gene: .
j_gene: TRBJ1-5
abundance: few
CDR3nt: TGTGCCAGTAGTATCGACGGATATCAGCCCCAGCATTTT
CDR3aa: CASSIDGYQPQHF

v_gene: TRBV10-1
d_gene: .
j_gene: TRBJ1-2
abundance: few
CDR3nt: TGCGCCAGCAGTGAGTCACAGGGCTATGGCTACACCTTC
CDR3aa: CASSESQGYGYTF

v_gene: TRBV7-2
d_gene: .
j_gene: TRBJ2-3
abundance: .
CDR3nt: TGTGCCAGCAGCCTTCAGGCAGCTAGGGATACGCAGTATTTT
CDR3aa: CASSLQAARDTQYF

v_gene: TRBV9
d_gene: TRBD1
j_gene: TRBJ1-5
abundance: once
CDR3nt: TGTGCCAGCAGCGCCCGACAGGGCCCGCAGCATTTT
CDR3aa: CASSARQGPQHF

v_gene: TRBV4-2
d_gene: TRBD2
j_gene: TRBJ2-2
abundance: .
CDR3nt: TGTGCCAGCAGCCCACGTACTAGCGGGAGATTGTCCGGGGAGCTGTTTTTT
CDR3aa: CASSPRTSGRLSGELFF

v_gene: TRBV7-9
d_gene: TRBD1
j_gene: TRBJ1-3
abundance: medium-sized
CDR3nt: TGTGCCAGCGACAGGGATATCTCTGGAAACACCATATATTTT
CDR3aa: CASDRDISGNTIYF

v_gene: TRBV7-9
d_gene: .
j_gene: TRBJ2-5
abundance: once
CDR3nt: TGTGCCAGCAGCTCCCTGATGAAGACCCAGTACTTC
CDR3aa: CASSSLMKTQYF

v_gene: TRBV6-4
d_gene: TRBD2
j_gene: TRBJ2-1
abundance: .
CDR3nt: TGTGCCAGCAGTCGGACTAGCGGGACCCATAATGAGCAGTTCTTC
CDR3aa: CASSRTSGTHNEQFF

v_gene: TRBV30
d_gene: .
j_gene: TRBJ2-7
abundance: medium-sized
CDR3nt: TGTGCCTGGAGTAGGTGGCAGGCCTACGAGCAGTACTTC
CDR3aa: CAWSRWQAYEQYF

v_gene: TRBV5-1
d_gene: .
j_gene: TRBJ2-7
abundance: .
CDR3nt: TGCGCCAGCAGCTTTGTCCACGCGTCCTGGCGGGAAGTCTACGAGCAGTACTTC
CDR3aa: CASSFVHASWREVYEQYF

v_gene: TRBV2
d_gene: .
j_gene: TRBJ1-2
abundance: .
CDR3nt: TGTGCCAGCAGTATTACCAGGGGAACTAGCTATGGCTACACCTTC
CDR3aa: CASSITRGTSYGYTF

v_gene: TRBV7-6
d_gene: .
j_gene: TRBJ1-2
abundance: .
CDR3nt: TGTGCCAGCAGCTTATCACTTCATGGCTACACCTTC
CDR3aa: CASSLSLHGYTF

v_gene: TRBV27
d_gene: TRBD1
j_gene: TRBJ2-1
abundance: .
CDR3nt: TGTGCCAGCAGAATCGACAGGGGAGGCCCCTACAATGAGCAGTTCTTC
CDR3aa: CASRIDRGGPYNEQFF

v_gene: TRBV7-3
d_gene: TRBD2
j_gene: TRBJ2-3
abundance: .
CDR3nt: TGTGCCAGCAGCCAAGAGCGGGAGACAGATACGCAGTATTTT
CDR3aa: CASSQERETDTQYF

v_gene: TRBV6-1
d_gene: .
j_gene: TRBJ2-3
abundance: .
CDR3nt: TGTGCCAGTGCCGGGACCAGAGGCGCAGATACGCAGTATTTT
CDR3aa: CASAGTRGADTQYF

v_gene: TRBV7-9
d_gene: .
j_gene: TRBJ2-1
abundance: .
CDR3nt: TGTGCCAGCAGCCCCCCCGGCGGCCGATACAATGAGCAGTTCTTC
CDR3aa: CASSPPGGRYNEQFF

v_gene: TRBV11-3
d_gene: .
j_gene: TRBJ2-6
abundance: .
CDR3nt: TGTGCCAGCAGCCCGGGGACTGCGAACTCTGGGGCCAACGTCCTGACTTTC
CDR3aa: CASSPGTANSGANVLTF

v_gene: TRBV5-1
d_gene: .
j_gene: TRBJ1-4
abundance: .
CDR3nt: TGCGCCAGCAGCTTGATTGCGGACCCGGATGAAAAACTGTTTTTT
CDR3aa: CASSLIADPDEKLFF

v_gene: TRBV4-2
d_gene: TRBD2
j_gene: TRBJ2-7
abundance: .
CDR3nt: TGTGCCAGCAGCCAAGATAGTCCAGCGGGATCTAACGAGCAGTACTTC
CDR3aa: CASSQDSPAGSNEQYF

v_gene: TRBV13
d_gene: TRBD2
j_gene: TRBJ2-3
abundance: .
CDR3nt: TGTGCCAGCAGCTTAGAAAGCGGGAGGGCCCCAGATACGCAGTATTTT
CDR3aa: CASSLESGRAPDTQYF

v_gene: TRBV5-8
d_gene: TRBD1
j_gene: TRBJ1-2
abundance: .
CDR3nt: TGTGCCAGCAGCCTCCGGGACAGGGTTGATGGCTACACCTTC
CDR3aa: CASSLRDRVDGYTF

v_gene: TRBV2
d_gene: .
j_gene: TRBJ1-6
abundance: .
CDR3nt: TGTGCCAGCAGTGAAGAGAGGAATTCACCCCTCCACTTT
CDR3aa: CASSEERNSPLHF

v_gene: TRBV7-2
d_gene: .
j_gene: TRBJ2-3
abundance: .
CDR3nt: TGTGCCAGCAGCATTGGACCAGATACGCAGTATTTT
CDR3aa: CASSIGPDTQYF

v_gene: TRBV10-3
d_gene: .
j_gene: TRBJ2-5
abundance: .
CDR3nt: TGTGCCATCAGCAGGGTCGGAGAGACCCAGTACTTC
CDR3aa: CAISRVGETQYF

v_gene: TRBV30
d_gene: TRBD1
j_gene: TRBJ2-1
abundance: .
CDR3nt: TGTGCCTGGAGTGTACAGGGGGATGAGCAGTTCTTC
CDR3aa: CAWSVQGDEQFF

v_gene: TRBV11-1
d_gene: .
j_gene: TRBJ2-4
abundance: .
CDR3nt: TGTGCCAGCAGCTTAGCGGCCGCGAACATTCAGTACTTC
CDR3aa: CASSLAAANIQYF

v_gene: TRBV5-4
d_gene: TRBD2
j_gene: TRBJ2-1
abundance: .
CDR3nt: TGTGCCAGCAGCTTGGGGTATACTAGCGGGAATGAGCAGTTCTTC
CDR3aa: CASSLGYTSGNEQFF

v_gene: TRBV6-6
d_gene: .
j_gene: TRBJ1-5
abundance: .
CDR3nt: TGTGCCAGCAGTCGCGGCCGGGGGTTCAATCAGCCCCAGCATTTT
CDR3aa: CASSRGRGFNQPQHF

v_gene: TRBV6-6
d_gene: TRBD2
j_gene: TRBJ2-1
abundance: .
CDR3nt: TGTGCCAGCAGAAGGACTAGCTCCGGTGAGCAGTTCTTC
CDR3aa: CASRRTSSGEQFF

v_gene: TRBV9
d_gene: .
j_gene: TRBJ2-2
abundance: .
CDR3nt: TGTGCCAGCAGCGTCCGACAGCACACCGGGGAGCTGTTTTTT
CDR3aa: CASSVRQHTGELFF

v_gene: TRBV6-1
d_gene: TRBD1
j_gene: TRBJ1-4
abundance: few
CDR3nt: TGTGCCATTTCACAGGGGGCGCATGGTGAAAAACTGTTTTTT
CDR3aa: CAISQGAHGEKLFF

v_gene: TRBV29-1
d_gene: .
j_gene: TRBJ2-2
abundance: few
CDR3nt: TGCAGCGTAAATATTAACACCGGGGAGCTGTTTTTT
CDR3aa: CSVNINTGELFF

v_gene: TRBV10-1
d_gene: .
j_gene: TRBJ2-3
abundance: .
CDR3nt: TGCGCCAGCAGTGAGTCCCCAGTGGATACGCAGTATTTT
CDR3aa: CASSESPVDTQYF

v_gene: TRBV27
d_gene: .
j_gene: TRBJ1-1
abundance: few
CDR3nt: TGTGCCAGCAGTTCTCGCTTGCAAGCTTTCTTT
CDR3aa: CASSSRLQAFF

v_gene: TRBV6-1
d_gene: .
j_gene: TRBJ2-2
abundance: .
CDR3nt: TGTGCCAGCGCTTTTGAGGGGAGGACCGGGGAGCTGTTTTTT
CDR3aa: CASAFEGRTGELFF

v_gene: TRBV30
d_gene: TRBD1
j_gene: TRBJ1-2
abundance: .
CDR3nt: TGTGCCTGGGGCCTAGGGAGAACAGGGGGAGCGTGGGGCTACACCTTC
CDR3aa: CAWGLGRTGGAWGYTF

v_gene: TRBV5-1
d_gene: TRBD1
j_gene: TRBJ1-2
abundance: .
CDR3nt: TGCGCCAGCAGCTTGGGACAGGGAGCCTATGGCTACACCTTC
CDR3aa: CASSLGQGAYGYTF

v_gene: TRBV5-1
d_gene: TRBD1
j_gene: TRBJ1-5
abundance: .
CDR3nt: TGCGCCAGCAGCCTGGGGACAGATCAGCCCCAGCATTTT
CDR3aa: CASSLGTDQPQHF

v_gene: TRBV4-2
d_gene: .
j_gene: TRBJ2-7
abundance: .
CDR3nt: TGTGCCAGCAGCTCGGACTCCGGGGGGCCTCACTACGAGCAGTACTTC
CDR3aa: CASSSDSGGPHYEQYF

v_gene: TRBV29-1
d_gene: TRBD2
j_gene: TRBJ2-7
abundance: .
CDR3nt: TGCAGCGTTAAGCGGGAGGGGACCTACGAGCAGTACTTC
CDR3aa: CSVKREGTYEQYF

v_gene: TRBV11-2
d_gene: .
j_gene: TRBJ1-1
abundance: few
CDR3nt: TGTGCCAGCAGCCCCATGGGGGAGGACACTGAAGCTTTCTTT
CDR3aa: CASSPMGEDTEAFF

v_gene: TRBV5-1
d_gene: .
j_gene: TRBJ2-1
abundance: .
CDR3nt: TGCGCCAGCAGCTTGGTACAGAACAATGAGCAGTTCTTC
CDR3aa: CASSLVQNNEQFF

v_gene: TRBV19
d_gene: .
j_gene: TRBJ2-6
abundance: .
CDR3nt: TGTGCCACCCAGGGGGGGAGGGCCAACGTCCTGACTTTC
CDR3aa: CATQGGRANVLTF

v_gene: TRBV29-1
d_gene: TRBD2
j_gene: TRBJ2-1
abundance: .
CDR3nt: TGCAGCGTTGAATTGGCCTTAGCGGGAGTGGTCAATGAGCAGTTCTTC
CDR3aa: CSVELALAGVVNEQFF

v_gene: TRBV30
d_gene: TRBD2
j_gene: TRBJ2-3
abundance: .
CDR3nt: TGTGCCTGGAAACGGGGGGTCCCCACAGATACGCAGTATTTT
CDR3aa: CAWKRGVPTDTQYF

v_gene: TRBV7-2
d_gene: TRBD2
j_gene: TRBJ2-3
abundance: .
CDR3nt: TGTGCCAGCAGTAAAACCGGGACTAGATTAGCAGATACGCAGTATTTT
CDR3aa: CASSKTGTRLADTQYF